The 6 T cell receptor beta chains reported below all come from one sample, sequenced in a study of CD8 T cells in Susac syndrome. Reverse transcription used roughly 0.5 to 1 ug RNA and random hexamers. TCRdb re-analysed the immunoSEQ multiplex PCR reads in MiXCR, keeping a single row per CDR3 protein. The sample carries some 260,000 distinct CDR3 sequences, approximately 84% recorded once. Sequencing used CD8+ T cells from PBMCs. The receptor set was obtained from a human donor with multiple sclerosis.

V gene TRBV3-1 combines with J gene TRBJ1-2, with D perhaps TRBD1 (6 bases). CDR1 is LGHDT and CDR2 is YNNKEL in the germline V gene (reference sequence). Deletions cut 4 bases from V and 4 bases from J, with 10 bases between. This CDR3 has 13 residues. The CDR3 is CASSPGRGYGYTF. The CDR3 DNA sequence: TGTGCCAGCAGCCCCGGCAGGGGCTATGGCTACACCTTC.

This clonotype was observed a single time. The rearrangement links TRBV9 to TRBJ1-2; D is ambiguous. Trimming removed 4 bases at V and 12 bases at J, with 7 bases between. There are 9 residues in the CDR3. The germline gives CDR1 SGDLS, CDR2 YYNGEE. The CDR3 sequence: CASSPGNTF. The DNA for the CDR3 is TGTGCCAGCAGCCCTGGAAACACCTTC.

The chain couples TRBV30 to TRBJ2-1; 14 nucleotides agree with TRBD2. Germline V gene lookup returns CDR1 GTSNPN and CDR2 SVGIG (reference sequence). Germline trimming cut 1 base from V and 7 bases from J; bases unmatched to any gene: 3. CDR3 length: 15 residues. CDR3 region: CAWSGLAGGFNEQFF. Written as DNA, the CDR3 is TGTGCCTGGAGTGGACTAGCGGGAGGGTTTAATGAGCAGTTCTTC. The whole variable domain, remainder taken from reference TRBV30 and TRBJ2-1, is SQTIHQWPATLVQPVGSPLSLECTVEGTSNPNLYWYRQAAGRGLQLLFYSVGIGQISSEVPQNLSASRPQDRQFILSSKKLLLSDSGFYLCAWSGLAGGFNEQFFGPGTRLTVL.

The chain links TRBV4-1 to TRBJ2-7; no clear D. Germline V CDR1 and CDR2: MGHRA, YSYEKL. The V and J ends lost 1 base and 3 bases respectively, with 13 bases between them. The CDR3 extends over 15 amino acids. CDR3 loop: CASSQGAGLNYEQYF. CDR3 DNA sequence: TGCGCCAGCAGCCAAGGGGCTGGGTTAAACTACGAGCAGTACTTC.

V and J are TRBV2 and TRBJ2-2; D is undetermined. CDR3 size: 14 residues. With 7 bases removed from V and 0 bases from J, the gap between germline ends came to 9 bases. The V gene's germline CDR1 is SNHLY and CDR2 FYNNEI. DNA of the CDR3: TGTGCCAGCAACGCAGCCGCGAACACCGGGGAGCTGTTTTTT. As protein: CASNAAANTGELFF. Filled out from reference TRBV2 and TRBJ2-2, the complete variable domain reads EPEVTQTPSHQVTQMGQEVILRCVPISNHLYFYWYRQILGQKVEFLVSFYNNEISEKSEIFDDQFSVERPDGSNFTLKIRSTKLEDSAMYFCASNAAANTGELFFGEGSRLTVL.

J is TRBJ2-7 and V is TRBV11-2, with D possibly TRBD1 on 6 matching bases. With 5 bases removed from V and 3 bases from J, the gap between germline ends came to 17 bases. CDR1 and CDR2 from the germline V gene are SGHAT and FQNNGV. The CDR3 has 15 amino acids. In DNA form, the CDR3 reads TGTGCCAGCAGCCTAAATCGTAGGACAGACTACGAGCAGTACTTC. It is translated as CASSLNRRTDYEQYF.